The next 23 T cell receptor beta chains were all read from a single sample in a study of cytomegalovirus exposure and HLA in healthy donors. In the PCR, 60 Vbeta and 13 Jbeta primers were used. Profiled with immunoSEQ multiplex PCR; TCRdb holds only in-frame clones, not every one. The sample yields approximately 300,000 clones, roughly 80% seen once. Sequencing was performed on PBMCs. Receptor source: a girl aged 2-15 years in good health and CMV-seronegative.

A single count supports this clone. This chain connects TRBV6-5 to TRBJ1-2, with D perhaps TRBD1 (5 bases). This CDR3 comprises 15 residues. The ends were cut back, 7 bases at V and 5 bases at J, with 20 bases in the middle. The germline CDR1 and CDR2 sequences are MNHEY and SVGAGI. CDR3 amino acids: CASTPSSGTVYGYTF. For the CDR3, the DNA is TGTGCCAGCACCCCGTCCTCCGGGACTGTATATGGCTACACCTTC.

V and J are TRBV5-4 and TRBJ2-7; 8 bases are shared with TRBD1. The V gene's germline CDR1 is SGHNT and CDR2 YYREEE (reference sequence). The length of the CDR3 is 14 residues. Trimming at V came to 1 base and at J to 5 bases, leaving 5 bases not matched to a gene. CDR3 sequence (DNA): TGTGCCAGCAGCTTGTTATCAGGGGGCGACGAGCAGTACTTC. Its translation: CASSLLSGGDEQYF.

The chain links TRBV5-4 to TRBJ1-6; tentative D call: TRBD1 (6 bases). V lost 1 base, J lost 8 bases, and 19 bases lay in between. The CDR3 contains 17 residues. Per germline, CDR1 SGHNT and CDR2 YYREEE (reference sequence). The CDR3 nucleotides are TGTGCCAGCAGCTTGTGGGACACCTATCTGAATGATTCACCCCTCCACTTT. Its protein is CASSLWDTYLNDSPLHF.

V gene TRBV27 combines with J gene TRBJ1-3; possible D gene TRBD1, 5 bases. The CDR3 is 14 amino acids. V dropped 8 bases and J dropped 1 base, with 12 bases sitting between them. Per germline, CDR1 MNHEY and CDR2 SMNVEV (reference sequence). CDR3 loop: CASSSGNSGNTIYF. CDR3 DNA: TGTGCCAGCTCCTCAGGGAATTCTGGAAACACCATATATTTT.

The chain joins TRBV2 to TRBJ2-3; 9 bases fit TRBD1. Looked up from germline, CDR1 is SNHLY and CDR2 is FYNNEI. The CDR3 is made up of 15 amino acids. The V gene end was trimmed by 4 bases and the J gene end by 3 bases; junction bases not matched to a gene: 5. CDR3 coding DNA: TGTGCCAGCAGTGCCGGGACAGGGTCGACAGATACGCAGTATTTT. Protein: CASSAGTGSTDTQYF.

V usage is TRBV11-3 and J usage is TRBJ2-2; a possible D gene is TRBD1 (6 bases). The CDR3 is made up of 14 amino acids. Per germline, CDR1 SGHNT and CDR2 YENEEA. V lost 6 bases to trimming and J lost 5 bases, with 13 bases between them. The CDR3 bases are TGTGCCAGCAGGTACAGGGTCGGAACCGGGGAGCTGTTTTTT. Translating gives CASRYRVGTGELFF.

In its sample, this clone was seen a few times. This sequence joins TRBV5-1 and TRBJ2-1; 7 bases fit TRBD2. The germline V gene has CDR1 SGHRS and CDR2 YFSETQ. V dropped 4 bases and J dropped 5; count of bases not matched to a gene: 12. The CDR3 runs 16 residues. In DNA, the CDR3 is TGCGCCAGCAGCCCTACCCGGCCTAGCGGAGACAATGAGCAGTTCTTC. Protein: CASSPTRPSGDNEQFF.

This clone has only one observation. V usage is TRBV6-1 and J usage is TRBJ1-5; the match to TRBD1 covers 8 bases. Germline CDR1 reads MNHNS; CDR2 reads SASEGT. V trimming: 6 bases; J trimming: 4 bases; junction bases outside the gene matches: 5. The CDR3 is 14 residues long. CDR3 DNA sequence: TGTGCCAGCAGCTGGACAGGGTCGAATCAGCCCCAGCATTTT. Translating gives CASSWTGSNQPQHF.

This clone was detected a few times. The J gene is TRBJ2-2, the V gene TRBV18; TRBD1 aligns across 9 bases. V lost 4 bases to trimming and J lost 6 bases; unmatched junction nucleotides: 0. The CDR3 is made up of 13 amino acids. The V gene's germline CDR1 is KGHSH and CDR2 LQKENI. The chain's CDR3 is CASSRTGAGELFF. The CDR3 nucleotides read TGTGCCAGCTCACGGACAGGGGCCGGGGAGCTGTTTTTT.

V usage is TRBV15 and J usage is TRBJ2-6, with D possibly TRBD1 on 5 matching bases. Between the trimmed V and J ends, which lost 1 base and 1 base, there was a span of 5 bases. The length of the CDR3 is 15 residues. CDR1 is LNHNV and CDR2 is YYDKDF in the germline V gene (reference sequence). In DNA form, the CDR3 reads TGTGCCACCAGCAGAGCAGGGTCTGGGGCCAACGTCCTGACTTTC. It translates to CATSRAGSGANVLTF.

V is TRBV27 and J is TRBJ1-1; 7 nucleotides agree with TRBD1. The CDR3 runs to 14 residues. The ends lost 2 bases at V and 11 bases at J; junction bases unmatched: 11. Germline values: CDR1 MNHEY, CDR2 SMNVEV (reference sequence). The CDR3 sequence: CASSLEGSDRRAFF. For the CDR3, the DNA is TGTGCCAGCAGTTTAGAGGGGTCGGACAGGCGGGCTTTCTTT.

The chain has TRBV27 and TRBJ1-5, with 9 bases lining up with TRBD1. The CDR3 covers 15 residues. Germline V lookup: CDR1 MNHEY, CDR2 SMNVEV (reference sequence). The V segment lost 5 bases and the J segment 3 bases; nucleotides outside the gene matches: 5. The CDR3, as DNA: TGTGCCAGCAGTGATGGGACAGGGAACAATCAGCCCCAGCATTTT. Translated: CASSDGTGNNQPQHF.

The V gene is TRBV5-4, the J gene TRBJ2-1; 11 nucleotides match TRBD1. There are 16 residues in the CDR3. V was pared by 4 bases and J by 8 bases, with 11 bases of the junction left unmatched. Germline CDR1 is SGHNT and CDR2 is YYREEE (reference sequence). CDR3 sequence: CASSLGTGGQTDEQFF. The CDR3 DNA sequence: TGTGCCAGCAGCCTCGGGACAGGGGGTCAGACCGATGAGCAGTTCTTC.

The CDR3 DNA reads TGTGCCAGCAGTTGGACTTGGAGCCGGGAAAAACTGTTTTTT. Residues: CASSWTWSREKLFF. The chain combines TRBV28 with TRBJ1-4, with no clear D. The CDR3 covers 14 residues. Germline assignment: CDR1 MDHEN and CDR2 SYDVKM. Trimming removed 4 bases from V and 8 bases from J, with 14 bases in between. Combining the CDR3 with reference TRBV28 and TRBJ1-4 gives the whole variable domain DVKVTQSSRYLVKRTGEKVFLECVQDMDHENMFWYRQDPGLGLRLIYFSYDVKMKEKGDIPEGYSVSREKKERFSLILESASTNQTSMYLCASSWTWSREKLFFGSGTQLSVL.

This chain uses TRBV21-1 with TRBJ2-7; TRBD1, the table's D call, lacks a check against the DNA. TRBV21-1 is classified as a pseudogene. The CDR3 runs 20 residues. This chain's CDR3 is CASSKALHSPGQGPSYEQYF. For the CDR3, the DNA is TGTGCCAGCAGCAAAGCGCTTCATTCTCCGGGACAGGGTCCATCCTACGAGCAGTACTTC.

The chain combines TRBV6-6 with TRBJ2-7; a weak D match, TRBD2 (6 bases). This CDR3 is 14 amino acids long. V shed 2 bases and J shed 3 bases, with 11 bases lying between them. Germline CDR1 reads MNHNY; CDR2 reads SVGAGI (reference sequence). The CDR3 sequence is CASSYVAGGYEQYF. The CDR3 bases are TGTGCCAGCAGTTACGTGGCCGGGGGCTACGAGCAGTACTTC.

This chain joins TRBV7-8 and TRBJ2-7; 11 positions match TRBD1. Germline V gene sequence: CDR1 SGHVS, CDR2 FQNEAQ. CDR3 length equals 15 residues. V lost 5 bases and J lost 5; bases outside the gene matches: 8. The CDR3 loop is CASSPGTGGLHEQYF. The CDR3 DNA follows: TGTGCCAGCAGCCCTGGGACAGGGGGACTTCACGAGCAGTACTTC.

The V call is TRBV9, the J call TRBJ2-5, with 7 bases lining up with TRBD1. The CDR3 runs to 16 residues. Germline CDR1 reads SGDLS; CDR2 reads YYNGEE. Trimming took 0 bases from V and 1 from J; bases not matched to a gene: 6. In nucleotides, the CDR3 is TGTGCCAGCAGCGTAGTTCCGAGGGGGCCCCAAGAGACCCAGTACTTC. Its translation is CASSVVPRGPQETQYF. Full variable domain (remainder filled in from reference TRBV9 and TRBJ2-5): DSGVTQTPKHLITATGQRVTLRCSPRSGDLSVYWYQQSLDQGLQFLIQYYNGEERAKGNILERFSAQQFPDLHSELNLSSLELGDSALYFCASSVVPRGPQETQYFGPGTRLLVL.

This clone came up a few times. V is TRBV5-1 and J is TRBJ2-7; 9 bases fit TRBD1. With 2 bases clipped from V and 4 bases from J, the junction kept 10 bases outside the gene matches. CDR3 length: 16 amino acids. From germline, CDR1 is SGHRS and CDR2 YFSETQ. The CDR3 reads CASSLAPGQGPYEQYF. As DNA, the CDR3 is TGCGCCAGCAGCTTAGCTCCGGGACAGGGTCCTTACGAGCAGTACTTC.

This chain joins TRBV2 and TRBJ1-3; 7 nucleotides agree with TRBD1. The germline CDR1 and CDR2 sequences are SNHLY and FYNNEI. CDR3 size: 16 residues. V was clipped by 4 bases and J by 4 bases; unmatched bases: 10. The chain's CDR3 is CASSGGDSREGNTIYF. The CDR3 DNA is TGTGCCAGCAGTGGAGGGGACAGTCGGGAAGGAAACACCATATATTTT. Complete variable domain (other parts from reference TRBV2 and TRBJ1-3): EPEVTQTPSHQVTQMGQEVILRCVPISNHLYFYWYRQILGQKVEFLVSFYNNEISEKSEIFDDQFSVERPDGSNFTLKIRSTKLEDSAMYFCASSGGDSREGNTIYFGEGSWLTVV.

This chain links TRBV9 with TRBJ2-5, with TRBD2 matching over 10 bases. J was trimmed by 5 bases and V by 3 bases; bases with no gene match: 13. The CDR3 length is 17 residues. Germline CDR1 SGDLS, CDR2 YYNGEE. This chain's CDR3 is CASSAPPTSGTWETQYF. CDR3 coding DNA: TGTGCCAGCAGCGCCCCCCCCACTAGCGGGACTTGGGAGACCCAGTACTTC.

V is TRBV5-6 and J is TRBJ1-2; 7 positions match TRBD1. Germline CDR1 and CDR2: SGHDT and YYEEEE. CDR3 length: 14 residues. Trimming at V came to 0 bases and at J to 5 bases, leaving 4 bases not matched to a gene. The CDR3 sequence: CASSLDIQGYGYTF. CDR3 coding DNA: TGTGCCAGCAGCTTGGATATACAGGGGTATGGCTACACCTTC.

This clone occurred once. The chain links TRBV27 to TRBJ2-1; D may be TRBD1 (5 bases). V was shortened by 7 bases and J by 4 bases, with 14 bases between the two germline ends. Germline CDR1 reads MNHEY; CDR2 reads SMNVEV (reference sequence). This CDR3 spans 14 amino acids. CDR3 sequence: CASTQGFRYNEQFF. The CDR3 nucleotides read TGTGCCAGCACTCAGGGCTTTCGTTACAATGAGCAGTTCTTC.